This T cell receptor beta chain was retrieved from a study of neurological immune-mediated disorders. Study-level points and caveats: Private repertoires in all groups were suggested by the finding that expanded clones across subjects shared no CDR3 amino acid sequences. In multiple sclerosis patients, the repertoire cluster was unrelated to clinical or MRI findings.

In its sample, this clonotype was seen many times. Its target is unknown. TCRdb recomputed calls from the 5' RACE reads with MiXCR, one row per CDR3 protein. The sample includes tens of thousands of distinct CDR3 sequences, roughly 3.5% seen only once; the top ten take roughly 1.5%. V was shortened by 5 bases and J by 3 bases, with 14 bases between the two germline ends. Germline-derived CDR1 and CDR2 are LNHDA and SQIVND (reference sequence). The CDR3 runs 15 residues. The TCR was taken from a young man with multiple sclerosis. The chain employs TRBV19 and TRBJ1-5; tentative D call: TRBD1 (6 bases). The sequenced sample consisted of PBMCs. The CDR3 DNA reads as TGTGCCAGTAGTTGGCAGGGACAAATCAATCAGCCCCAGCATTTT. This encodes CASSWQGQINQPQHF.